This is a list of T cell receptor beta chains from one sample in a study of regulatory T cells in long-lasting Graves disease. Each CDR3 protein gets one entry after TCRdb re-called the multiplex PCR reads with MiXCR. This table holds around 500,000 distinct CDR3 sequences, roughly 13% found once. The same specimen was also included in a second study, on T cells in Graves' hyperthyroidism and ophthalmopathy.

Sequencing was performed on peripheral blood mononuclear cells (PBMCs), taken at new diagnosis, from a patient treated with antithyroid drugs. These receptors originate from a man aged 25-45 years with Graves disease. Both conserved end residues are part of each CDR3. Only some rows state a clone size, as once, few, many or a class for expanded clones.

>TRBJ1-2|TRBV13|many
CASSLEGLRNGYTF
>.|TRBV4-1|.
CASSLGTTVVNEQFF
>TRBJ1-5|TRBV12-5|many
CASGLHPTGTGQPQHF
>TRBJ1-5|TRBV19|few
CASSTTRDGLPQHF
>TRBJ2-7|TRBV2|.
CASSDGGPLGF
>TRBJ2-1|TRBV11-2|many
CASRGMLGRAIYNEQFF
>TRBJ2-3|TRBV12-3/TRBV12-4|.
CASRSGGWTDTQYF
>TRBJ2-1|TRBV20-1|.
CSARASTNNNEQFF
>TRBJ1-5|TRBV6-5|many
CASSYDSGHNQPQHF
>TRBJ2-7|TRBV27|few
CASHDRASYEQYF
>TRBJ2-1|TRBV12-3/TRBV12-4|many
CASSFFVGNNEQFF
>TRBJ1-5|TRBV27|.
CASSLAGWGNQPQHF
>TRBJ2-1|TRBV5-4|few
CASSTTVASYNEQFF
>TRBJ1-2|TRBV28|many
CASSLAGGNPNYGYTF
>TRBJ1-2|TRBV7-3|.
CASSPWNGYTF
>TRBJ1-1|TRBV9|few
CASSAPLLRNTEAFF
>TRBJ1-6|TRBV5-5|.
CASSLGFGGNSPLHF
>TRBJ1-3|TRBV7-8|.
CASAYSGNTIYF
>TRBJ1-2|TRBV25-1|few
CASSESSSSNYGYTF
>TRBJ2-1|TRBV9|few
CASNPSAGPYNEQFF